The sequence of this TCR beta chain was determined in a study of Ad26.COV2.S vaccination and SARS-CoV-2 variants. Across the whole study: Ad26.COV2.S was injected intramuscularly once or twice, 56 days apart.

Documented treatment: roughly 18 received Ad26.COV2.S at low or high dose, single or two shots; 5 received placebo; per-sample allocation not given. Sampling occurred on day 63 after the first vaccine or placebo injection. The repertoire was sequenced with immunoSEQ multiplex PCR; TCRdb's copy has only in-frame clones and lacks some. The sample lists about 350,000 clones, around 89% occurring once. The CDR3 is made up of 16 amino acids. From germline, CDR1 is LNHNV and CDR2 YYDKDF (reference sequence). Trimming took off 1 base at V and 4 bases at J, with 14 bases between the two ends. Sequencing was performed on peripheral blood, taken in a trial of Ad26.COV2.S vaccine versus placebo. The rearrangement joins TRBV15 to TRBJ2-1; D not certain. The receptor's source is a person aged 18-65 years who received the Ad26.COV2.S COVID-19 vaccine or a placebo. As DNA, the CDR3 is TGTGCCACCAGCAGAGGACGCGGTATAAGTTACAATGAGCAGTTCTTC. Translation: CATSRGRGISYNEQFF.